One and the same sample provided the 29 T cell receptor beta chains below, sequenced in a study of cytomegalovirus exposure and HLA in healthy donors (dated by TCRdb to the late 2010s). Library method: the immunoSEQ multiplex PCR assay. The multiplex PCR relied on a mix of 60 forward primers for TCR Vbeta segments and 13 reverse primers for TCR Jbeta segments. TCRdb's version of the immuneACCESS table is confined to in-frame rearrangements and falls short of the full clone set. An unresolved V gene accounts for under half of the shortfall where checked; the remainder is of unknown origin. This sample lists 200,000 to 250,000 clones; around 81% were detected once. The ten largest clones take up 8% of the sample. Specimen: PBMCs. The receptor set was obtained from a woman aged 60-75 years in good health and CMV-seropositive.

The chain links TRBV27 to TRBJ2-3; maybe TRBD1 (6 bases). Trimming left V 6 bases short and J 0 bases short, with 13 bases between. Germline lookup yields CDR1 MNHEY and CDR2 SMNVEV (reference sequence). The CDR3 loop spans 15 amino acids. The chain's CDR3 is CASRADRRSTDTQYF. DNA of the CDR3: TGTGCCAGCAGGGCCGACAGGAGGAGCACAGATACGCAGTATTTT.

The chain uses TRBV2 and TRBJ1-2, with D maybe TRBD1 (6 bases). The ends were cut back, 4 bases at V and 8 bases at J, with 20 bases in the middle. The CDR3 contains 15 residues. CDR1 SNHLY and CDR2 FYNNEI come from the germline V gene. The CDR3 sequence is CASSARTVSNRGYTF. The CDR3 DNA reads TGTGCCAGCAGTGCTCGGACAGTATCTAATAGGGGCTACACCTTC.

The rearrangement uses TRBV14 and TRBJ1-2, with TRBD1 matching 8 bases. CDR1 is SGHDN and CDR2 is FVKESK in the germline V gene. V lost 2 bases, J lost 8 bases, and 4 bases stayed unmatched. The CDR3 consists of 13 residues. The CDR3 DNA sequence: TGTGCCAGCAGCCAATGGGCAGGGGGCGGCTACACCTTC. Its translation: CASSQWAGGGYTF.

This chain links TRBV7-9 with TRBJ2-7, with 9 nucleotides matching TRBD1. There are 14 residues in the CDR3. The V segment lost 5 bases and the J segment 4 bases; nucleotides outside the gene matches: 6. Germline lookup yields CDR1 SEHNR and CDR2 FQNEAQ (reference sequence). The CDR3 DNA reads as TGTGCCAGCAGCCGAACAGGGGGCGCATACGAGCAGTACTTC. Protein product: CASSRTGGAYEQYF. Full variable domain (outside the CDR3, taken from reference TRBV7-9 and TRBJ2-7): DTGVSQNPRHKITKRGQNVTFRCDPISEHNRLYWYRQTLGQGPEFLTYFQNEAQLEKSRLLSDRFSAERPKGSFSTLEIQRTEQGDSAMYLCASSRTGGAYEQYFGPGTRLTVT.

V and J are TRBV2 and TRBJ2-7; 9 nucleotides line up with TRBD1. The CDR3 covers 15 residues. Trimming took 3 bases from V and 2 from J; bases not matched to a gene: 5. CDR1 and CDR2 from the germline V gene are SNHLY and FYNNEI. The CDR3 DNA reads TGTGCCAGCAGTGAGGGGGACAGGGCAACCTACGAGCAGTACTTC. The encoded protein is CASSEGDRATYEQYF.

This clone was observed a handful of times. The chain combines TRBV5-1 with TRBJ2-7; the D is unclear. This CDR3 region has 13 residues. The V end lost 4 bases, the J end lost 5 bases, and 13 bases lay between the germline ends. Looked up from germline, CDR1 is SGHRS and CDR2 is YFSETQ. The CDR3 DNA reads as TGCGCCAGCAGCCTGGGTCCTCCAGACGAGCAGTACTTC. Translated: CASSLGPPDEQYF.

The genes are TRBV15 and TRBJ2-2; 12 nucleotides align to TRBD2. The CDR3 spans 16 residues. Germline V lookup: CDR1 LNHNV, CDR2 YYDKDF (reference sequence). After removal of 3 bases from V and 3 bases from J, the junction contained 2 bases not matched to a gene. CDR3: CATSSPSGRDTGELFF. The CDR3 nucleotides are TGTGCCACCAGCAGCCCTAGCGGGAGGGACACCGGGGAGCTGTTTTTT.

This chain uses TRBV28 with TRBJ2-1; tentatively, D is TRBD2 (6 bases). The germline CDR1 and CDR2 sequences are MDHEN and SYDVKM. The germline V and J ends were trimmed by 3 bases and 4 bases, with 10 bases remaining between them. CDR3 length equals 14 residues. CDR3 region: CASSFAGPYNEQFF. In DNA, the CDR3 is TGTGCCAGCAGTTTTGCGGGACCTTACAATGAGCAGTTCTTC.

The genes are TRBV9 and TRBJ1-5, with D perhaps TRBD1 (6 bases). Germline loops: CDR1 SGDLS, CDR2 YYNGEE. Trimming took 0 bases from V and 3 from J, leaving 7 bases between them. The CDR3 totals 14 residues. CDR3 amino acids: CASSVGTVNQPQHF. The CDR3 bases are TGTGCCAGCAGCGTAGGGACAGTCAATCAGCCCCAGCATTTT.

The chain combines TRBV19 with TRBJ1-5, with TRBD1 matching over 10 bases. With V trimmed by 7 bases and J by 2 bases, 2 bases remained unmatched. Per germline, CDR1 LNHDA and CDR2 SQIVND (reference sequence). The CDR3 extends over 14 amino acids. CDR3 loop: CASTGTGGNQPQHF. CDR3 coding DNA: TGTGCCAGTACCGGGACAGGGGGCAATCAGCCCCAGCATTTT.

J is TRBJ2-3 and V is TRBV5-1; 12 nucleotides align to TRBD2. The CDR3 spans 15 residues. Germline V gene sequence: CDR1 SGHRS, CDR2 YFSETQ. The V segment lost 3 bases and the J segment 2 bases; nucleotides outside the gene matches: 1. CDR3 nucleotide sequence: TGCGCCAGCAGCTGGACTAGCGGGGACACAGATACGCAGTATTTT. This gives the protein CASSWTSGDTDTQYF.

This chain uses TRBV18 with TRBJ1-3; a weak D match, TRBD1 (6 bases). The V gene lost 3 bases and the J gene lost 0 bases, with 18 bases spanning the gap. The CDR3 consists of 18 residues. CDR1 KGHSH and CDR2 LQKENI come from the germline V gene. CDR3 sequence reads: CASSPLETGIYSGNTIYF. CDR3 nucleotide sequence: TGTGCCAGCTCACCTCTTGAGACAGGAATCTACTCTGGAAACACCATATATTTT.

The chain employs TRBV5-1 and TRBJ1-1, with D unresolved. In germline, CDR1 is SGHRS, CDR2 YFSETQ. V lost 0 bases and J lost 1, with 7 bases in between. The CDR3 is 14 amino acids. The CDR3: CASSLDSRNTEAFF. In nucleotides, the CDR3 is TGCGCCAGCAGCTTGGATAGCAGGAACACTGAAGCTTTCTTT.

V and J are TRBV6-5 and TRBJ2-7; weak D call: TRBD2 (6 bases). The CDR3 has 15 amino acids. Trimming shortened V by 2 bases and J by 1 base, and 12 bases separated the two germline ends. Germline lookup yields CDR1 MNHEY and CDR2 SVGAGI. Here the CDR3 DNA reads TGTGCCAGCAGTTACGGAGGTAGCGGATCCTACGAGCAGTACTTC. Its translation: CASSYGGSGSYEQYF.

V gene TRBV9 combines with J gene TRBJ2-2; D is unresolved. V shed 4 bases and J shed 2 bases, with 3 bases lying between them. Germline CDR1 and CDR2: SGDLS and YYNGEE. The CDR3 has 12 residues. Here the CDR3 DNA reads TGTGCCAGCAGCCTTAACACCGGGGAGCTGTTTTTT. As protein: CASSLNTGELFF.

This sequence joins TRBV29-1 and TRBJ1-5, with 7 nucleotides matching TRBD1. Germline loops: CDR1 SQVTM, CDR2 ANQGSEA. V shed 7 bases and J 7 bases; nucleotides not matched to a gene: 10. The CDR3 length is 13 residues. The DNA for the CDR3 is TGCAGCGCTCAGACAGGGCACGGCCAGCCCCAGCATTTT. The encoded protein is CSAQTGHGQPQHF.

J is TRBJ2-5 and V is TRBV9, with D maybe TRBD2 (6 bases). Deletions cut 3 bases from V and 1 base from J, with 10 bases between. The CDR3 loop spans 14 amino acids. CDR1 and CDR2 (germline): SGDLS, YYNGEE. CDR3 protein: CASSARDFQETQYF. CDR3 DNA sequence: TGTGCCAGCAGCGCCCGGGACTTCCAAGAGACCCAGTACTTC.

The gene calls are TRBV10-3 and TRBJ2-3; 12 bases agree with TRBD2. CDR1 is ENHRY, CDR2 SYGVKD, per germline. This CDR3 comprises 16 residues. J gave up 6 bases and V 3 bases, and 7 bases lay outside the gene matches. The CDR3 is CAISDSLAGGGDTQYF. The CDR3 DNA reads TGTGCCATCAGTGACTCACTAGCGGGAGGCGGGGATACGCAGTATTTT.

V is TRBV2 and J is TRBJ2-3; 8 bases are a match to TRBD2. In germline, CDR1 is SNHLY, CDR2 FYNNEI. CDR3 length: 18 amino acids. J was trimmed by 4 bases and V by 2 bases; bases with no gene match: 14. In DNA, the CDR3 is TGTGCCAGCAGTGAACAAGGGTCGAGGGTAGCGGGATCAGATACGCAGTATTTT. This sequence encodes CASSEQGSRVAGSDTQYF.

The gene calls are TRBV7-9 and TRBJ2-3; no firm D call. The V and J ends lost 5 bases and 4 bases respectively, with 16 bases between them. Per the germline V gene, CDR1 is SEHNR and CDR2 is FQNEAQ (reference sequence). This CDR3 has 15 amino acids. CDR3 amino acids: CASSPTLKSADTQYF. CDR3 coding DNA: TGTGCCAGCAGCCCCACCCTCAAAAGCGCAGATACGCAGTATTTT.

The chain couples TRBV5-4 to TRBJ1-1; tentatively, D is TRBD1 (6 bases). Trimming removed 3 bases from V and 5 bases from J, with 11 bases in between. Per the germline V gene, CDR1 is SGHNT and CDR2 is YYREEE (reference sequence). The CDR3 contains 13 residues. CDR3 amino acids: CASSWQGRTEAFF. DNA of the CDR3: TGTGCCAGCAGCTGGCAGGGGCGGACTGAAGCTTTCTTT.

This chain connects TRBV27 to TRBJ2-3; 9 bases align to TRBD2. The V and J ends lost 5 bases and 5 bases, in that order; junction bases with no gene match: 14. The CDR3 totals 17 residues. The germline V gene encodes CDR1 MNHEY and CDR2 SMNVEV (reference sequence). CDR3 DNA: TGTGCCAGCAGTCTCGTTTATGGCGGGAGGGCAAGAGATACGCAGTATTTT. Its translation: CASSLVYGGRARDTQYF.

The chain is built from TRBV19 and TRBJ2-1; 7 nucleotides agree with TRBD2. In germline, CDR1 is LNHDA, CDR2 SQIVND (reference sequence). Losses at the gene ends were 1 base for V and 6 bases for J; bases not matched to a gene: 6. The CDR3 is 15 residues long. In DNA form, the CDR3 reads TGTGCCAGTAGTATAGTGGCGGGAGTAGGCAATGAGCAGTTCTTC. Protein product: CASSIVAGVGNEQFF.

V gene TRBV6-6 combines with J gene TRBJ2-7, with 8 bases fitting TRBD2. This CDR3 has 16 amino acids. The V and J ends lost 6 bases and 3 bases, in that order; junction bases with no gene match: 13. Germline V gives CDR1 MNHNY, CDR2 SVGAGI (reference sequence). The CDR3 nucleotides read TGTGCCAGCAGAAGGGACGGCACTAGCGGAGTCTACGAGCAGTACTTC. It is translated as CASRRDGTSGVYEQYF.

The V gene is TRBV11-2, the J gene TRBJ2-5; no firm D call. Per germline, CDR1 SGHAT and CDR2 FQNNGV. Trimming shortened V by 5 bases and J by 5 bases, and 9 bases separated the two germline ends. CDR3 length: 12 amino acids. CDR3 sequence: CASSRTRETQYF. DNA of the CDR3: TGTGCCAGCAGCCGAACTCGGGAGACCCAGTACTTC.

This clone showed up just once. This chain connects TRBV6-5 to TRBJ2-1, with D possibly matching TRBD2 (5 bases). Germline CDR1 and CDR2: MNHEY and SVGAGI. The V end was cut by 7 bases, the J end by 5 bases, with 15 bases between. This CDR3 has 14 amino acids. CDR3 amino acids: CASTGFPTNNEQFF. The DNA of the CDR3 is TGTGCCAGCACGGGATTCCCCACAAACAATGAGCAGTTCTTC.

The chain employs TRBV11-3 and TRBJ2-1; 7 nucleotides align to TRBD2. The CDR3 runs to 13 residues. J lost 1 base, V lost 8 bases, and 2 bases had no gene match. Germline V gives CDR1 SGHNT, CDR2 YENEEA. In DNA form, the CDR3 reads TGTGCCAGCGGGAGGGATTCCTACAATGAGCAGTTCTTC. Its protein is CASGRDSYNEQFF.

The CDR3 reads CASSSSGTGELFF. CDR3 nucleotides: TGTGCCAGCAGCTCCTCCGGGACCGGGGAGCTGTTTTTT. V and J are TRBV11-2 and TRBJ2-2, with D uncertain. The germline V and J ends were trimmed by 4 bases and 5 bases, with 8 bases remaining between them. The CDR3 runs 13 residues. CDR1 is SGHAT, CDR2 FQNNGV, per germline.

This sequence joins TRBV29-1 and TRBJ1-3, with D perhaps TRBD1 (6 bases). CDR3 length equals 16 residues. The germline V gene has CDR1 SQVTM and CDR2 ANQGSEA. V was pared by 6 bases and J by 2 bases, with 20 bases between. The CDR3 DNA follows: TGCAGCGTACTCACCCAGGGGATTGGGACTGGAAACACCATATATTTT. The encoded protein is CSVLTQGIGTGNTIYF.